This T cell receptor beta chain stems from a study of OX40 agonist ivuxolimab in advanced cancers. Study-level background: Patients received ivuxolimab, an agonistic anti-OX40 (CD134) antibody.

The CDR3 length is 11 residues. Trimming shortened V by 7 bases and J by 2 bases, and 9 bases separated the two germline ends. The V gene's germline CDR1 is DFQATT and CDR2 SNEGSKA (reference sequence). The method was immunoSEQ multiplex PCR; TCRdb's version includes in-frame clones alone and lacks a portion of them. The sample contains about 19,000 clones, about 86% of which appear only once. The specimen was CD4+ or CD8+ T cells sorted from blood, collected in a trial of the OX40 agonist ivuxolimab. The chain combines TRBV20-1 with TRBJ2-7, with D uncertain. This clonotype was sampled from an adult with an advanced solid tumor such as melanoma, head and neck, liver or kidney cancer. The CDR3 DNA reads TGCAGTGTATCGGCAGCCTACGAGCAGTACTTC. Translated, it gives CSVSAAYEQYF.